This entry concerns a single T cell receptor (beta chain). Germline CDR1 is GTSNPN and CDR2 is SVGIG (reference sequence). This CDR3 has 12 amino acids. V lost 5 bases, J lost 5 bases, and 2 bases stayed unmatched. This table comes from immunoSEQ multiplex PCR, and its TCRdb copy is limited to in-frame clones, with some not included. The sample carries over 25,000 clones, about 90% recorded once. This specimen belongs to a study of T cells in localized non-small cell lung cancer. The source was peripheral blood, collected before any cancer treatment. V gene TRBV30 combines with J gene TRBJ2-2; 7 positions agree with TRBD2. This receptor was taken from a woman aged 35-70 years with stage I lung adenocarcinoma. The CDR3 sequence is CAWREETGELFF. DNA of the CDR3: TGTGCCTGGCGGGAGGAGACCGGGGAGCTGTTTTTT.